The entry below gives a single T cell receptor beta chain sequence along with its context. The sample originates from a study of control samples from healthy donors and cancer patients. Looked up from germline, CDR1 is GTSNPN and CDR2 is SVGIG (reference sequence). The V and J ends lost 2 bases and 4 bases respectively, with 11 bases between them. CDR3 length: 13 residues. The protocol was immunoSEQ multiplex PCR, while the TCRdb copy is restricted to in-frame clones and leaves out a portion. This table holds roughly 95,000 clones, 70% to 90% found once. The sample consisted of blood. The chain recombines TRBV30 with TRBJ2-5; maybe TRBD2 (5 bases). The sequence derives from a man aged 25-45 years in good health. For the CDR3, the DNA is TGTGCCTGGAGTCTAGCCGGTGTAGAGACCCAGTACTTC. This translates into CAWSLAGVETQYF.